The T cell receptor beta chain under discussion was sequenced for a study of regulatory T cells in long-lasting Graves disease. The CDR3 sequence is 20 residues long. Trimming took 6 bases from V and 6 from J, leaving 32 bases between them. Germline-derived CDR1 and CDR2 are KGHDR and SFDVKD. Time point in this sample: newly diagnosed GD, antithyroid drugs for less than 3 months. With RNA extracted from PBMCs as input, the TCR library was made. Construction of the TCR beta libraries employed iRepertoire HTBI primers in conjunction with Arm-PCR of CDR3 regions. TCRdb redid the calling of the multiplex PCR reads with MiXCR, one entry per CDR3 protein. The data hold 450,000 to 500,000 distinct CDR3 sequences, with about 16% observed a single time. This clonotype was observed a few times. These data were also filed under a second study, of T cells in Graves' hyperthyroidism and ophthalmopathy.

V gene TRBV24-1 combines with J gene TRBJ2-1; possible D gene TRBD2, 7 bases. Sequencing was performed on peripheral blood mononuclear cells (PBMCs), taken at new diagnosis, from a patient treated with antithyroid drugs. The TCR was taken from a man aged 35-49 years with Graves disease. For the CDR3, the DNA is TGTGCCACCAGTTCTAGACTCCAGGATAGCCGGCGGCGGGGGCGCAATGAGCAGTTCTTC. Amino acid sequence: CATSSRLQDSRRRGRNEQFF.